Each of the 22 T cell receptor beta chains below was sequenced from the same sample in a study of blood T cells in healthy people across ages. Then a second PCR, running roughly 7 to 11 cycles, was carried out with a sample-barcoded 5' primer and a J-beta primer mix. In TCRdb, the 5' RACE reads were re-called with MiXCR into one record per CDR3 protein. The sample carries more than 900,000 distinct CDR3 sequences, roughly 28% recorded once. The sample also formed part of further work on T cells of mothers and their children.

Sequencing was done on a sample of blood. The receptors stem from a woman aged 40 to 49 in good health.

This clonotype was seen a handful of times. V gene TRBV20-1 combines with J gene TRBJ1-4; D gene uncertain. The germline V gene has CDR1 DFQATT and CDR2 SNEGSKA (reference sequence). CDR3 size: 12 residues. Trimming removed 4 bases from V and 5 bases from J, with 8 bases in between. CDR3 bases: TGCAGTGCTACGGACTTCAATGAAAAACTGTTTTTT. Residues: CSATDFNEKLFF.

For this clonotype: The junction departs from the called germline gene at one end, perhaps through a read error. The chain links TRBV9 to TRBJ2-1; perhaps TRBD1 as D (5 bases). This CDR3 has 15 amino acids. Germline lookup yields CDR1 SGDLS and CDR2 YYNGEE. CDR3 residues: CASSPTGSSYNGQFF. The DNA for the CDR3 is TGTGCCAGCAGCCCAACAGGCAGCTCCTACAATGGGCAGTTCTTC.

As to this clonotype: One junction end disagrees with the germline gene, perhaps due to a read error. The chain recombines TRBV7-9 with TRBJ1-1; TRBD1 aligns across 7 bases. CDR1 is SEHNR and CDR2 is FQNEAQ in the germline V gene (reference sequence). This CDR3 contains 16 residues. CDR3 region: CARSSSGQLMNTEAFF. CDR3 bases: TGTGCCCGCAGCTCGTCGGGACAGCTAATGAACACTGAAGCTTTCTTT. Complete variable domain (other parts from reference TRBV7-9 and TRBJ1-1): DTGVSQNPRHKITKRGQNVTFRCDPISEHNRLYWYRQTLGQGPEFLTYFQNEAQLEKSRLLSDRFSAERPKGSFSTLEIQRTEQGDSAMYLCARSSSGQLMNTEAFFGQGTRLTVV.

The CDR3 loop reads CASSTPRQGLRNTEAFF. As DNA, the CDR3 is TGTGCCAGCAGCACACCTAGACAGGGGCTGCGGAACACTGAAGCTTTCTTT. The chain joins TRBV7-2 to TRBJ1-1; 8 positions agree with TRBD1. The junction had 12 bases not matched to a gene; V was cut back by 5 bases and J by 1 base. Germline V CDR1 and CDR2: SGHTA, FQGNSA. CDR3 length equals 17 residues.

This clonotype was recorded once. Germline is not matched at one junction end, which may reflect a read error. The genes are TRBV6-6 and TRBJ2-2; D is perhaps TRBD1 (6 bases). CDR3 length: 15 amino acids. Germline loops: CDR1 MNHNY, CDR2 SVGAGI (reference sequence). The CDR3 DNA follows: TGTGTCAGCAGTTGGATGCTAGGGGGCACCGGGGAGCTGTTTTTT. Translated, it gives CVSSWMLGGTGELFF.

V usage is TRBV20-1 and J usage is TRBJ2-1, with D perhaps matching TRBD1 or TRBD2 (5 bases each). The CDR3 totals 18 residues. V shed 3 bases and J shed 5 bases, with 26 bases lying between them. CDR1 DFQATT and CDR2 SNEGSKA come from the germline V gene (reference sequence). CDR3 nucleotide sequence: TGCAGTGCTAGTGGGGACGGCCAGCGGCATTCGGAGGACAATGAGCAGTTCTTC. It specifies CSASGDGQRHSEDNEQFF.

The chain carries TRBV5-1 and TRBJ1-6; D not certain. Looked up from germline, CDR1 is SGHRS and CDR2 is YFSETQ. Trimming removed 0 bases at V and 7 bases at J, with 8 bases between. The CDR3 runs to 14 residues. DNA for the CDR3: TGCGCCAGCAGCTTGGTCTCCAAGAATTCACCCCTCCACTTT. Its protein product is CASSLVSKNSPLHF.

In its sample, this clonotype was seen many times. The chain couples TRBV28 to TRBJ1-4; 9 bases align to TRBD1. Germline V gives CDR1 MDHEN, CDR2 SYDVKM. J gave up 7 bases and V 5 bases, and 20 bases lay outside the gene matches. This CDR3 is 19 amino acids long. The CDR3 here is CASSGSRTGEDPTTEKLFF. DNA of the CDR3: TGTGCCAGCAGTGGCTCTAGGACAGGGGAAGATCCTACAACTGAAAAACTGTTTTTT.

This clonotype has a handful of counts. The chain combines TRBV25-1 with TRBJ2-5; possibly TRBD1 for D (6 bases). From germline, CDR1 is MGHDK and CDR2 SYGVNS. The CDR3 contains 14 residues. Trimming stripped 3 bases from V and 4 bases from J, with 12 bases between. CDR3 in amino acids: CASSDQGRLETQYF. In DNA, the CDR3 is TGTGCCAGCAGTGACCAGGGGCGCCTAGAGACCCAGTACTTC.

The V and J genes are TRBV7-2 and TRBJ1-2; the D gene is possibly TRBD1 (6 bases). Per the germline V gene, CDR1 is SGHTA and CDR2 is FQGNSA. The length of the CDR3 is 16 residues. Trimming shortened V by 5 bases and J by 8 bases, and 24 bases separated the two germline ends. The CDR3 DNA is TGTGCCAGCAGCCAGCGTATACAGGGTAATTCAGACGGCTACACCTTC. It is translated as CASSQRIQGNSDGYTF.

J is TRBJ1-5 and V is TRBV7-9, with D unresolved. Germline V gene data show CDR1 as SEHNR and CDR2 as FQNEAQ (reference sequence). The CDR3 covers 15 residues. The V and J ends lost 5 bases and 0 bases respectively, with 11 bases between them. CDR3 bases: TGTGCCAGCAGCGCGGACGTTAATAGCAATCAGCCCCAGCATTTT. Protein sequence: CASSADVNSNQPQHF.

The rearrangement links TRBV20-1 to TRBJ2-1; 9 positions agree with TRBD1. This CDR3 contains 14 residues. Germline V gene lookup returns CDR1 DFQATT and CDR2 SNEGSKA (reference sequence). Trimming at V came to 2 bases and at J to 6 bases, leaving 5 bases not matched to a gene. Here the CDR3 DNA reads TGCAGTGCTAGATCGGGACAGGGCAGCAATGAGCAGTTCTTC. It is translated as CSARSGQGSNEQFF.

There are many counts of this clonotype. The J gene is TRBJ2-7, the V gene TRBV5-1; D unresolved. Trimming shortened V by 1 base and J by 7 bases, and 15 bases separated the two germline ends. The CDR3 contains 14 residues. Germline lookup yields CDR1 SGHRS and CDR2 YFSETQ. CDR3: CASSLNSLTGEQYF. CDR3 in DNA: TGCGCCAGCAGCTTGAACAGCCTTACTGGGGAGCAGTACTTC.

J is TRBJ2-7 and V is TRBV5-1, with no clear D. CDR3 size: 14 residues. Trimming left V 6 bases short and J 4 bases short, with 17 bases between. Germline V gives CDR1 SGHRS, CDR2 YFSETQ. The CDR3 sequence is CASTDSSPHYEQYF. CDR3 coding DNA: TGCGCCAGCACCGACTCCAGCCCCCATTACGAGCAGTACTTC.

This clonotype has just a few counts. This sequence joins TRBV5-1 and TRBJ1-2; D may be TRBD1 (5 bases). Trimming left V 1 base short and J 1 base short, with 8 bases between. The CDR3 loop spans 14 amino acids. CDR1 SGHRS and CDR2 YFSETQ come from the germline V gene. CDR3 residues: CASSLQGDNYGYTF. Here the CDR3 DNA reads TGCGCCAGCAGCTTGCAGGGAGATAACTATGGCTACACCTTC.

This clonotype appeared many times. This chain joins TRBV7-2 and TRBJ2-4; the D is unclear. CDR1 is SGHTA, CDR2 FQGNSA, per germline. The ends were cut back, 4 bases at V and 6 bases at J, with 4 bases in the middle. The CDR3 totals 11 residues. The CDR3 DNA is TGTGCCAGCAGCTCCCTAAACATTCAGTACTTC. Translated, it gives CASSSLNIQYF.

The rearrangement uses TRBV7-2 and TRBJ2-3, with 8 bases lining up with TRBD2. The CDR3 length is 17 residues. After removal of 1 base from V and 2 bases from J, the junction contained 8 bases not matched to a gene. Germline V lookup: CDR1 SGHTA, CDR2 FQGNSA. The CDR3 protein is CASSLGRTSIPTDTQYF. The CDR3 DNA is TGTGCCAGCAGCTTAGGTCGGACTAGCATTCCCACAGATACGCAGTATTTT.

This clonotype was seen many times. The V and J genes are TRBV5-1 and TRBJ2-7; TRBD1 matches 8 bases. V lost 0 bases and J lost 2; bases outside the gene matches: 4. Germline V gene lookup returns CDR1 SGHRS and CDR2 YFSETQ. The CDR3 is 15 residues long. The CDR3, as DNA: TGCGCCAGCAGCTTGGAGGGACAGGCTACCTACGAGCAGTACTTC. Encoded protein: CASSLEGQATYEQYF.

The DNA of the CDR3 is TGTGCCAGCACCACGAGAACAGGGGAGGGCTATGGCTACACCTTC. Translated: CASTTRTGEGYGYTF. This rearrangement joins TRBV7-2 to TRBJ1-2, with 7 positions matching TRBD1. Germline assignment: CDR1 SGHTA and CDR2 FQGNSA. CDR3 size: 15 residues. Trimming cost V 7 bases and J 4 bases; bases outside gene matches: 12.

There are a few counts of this clonotype. V and J are TRBV20-1 and TRBJ1-1, with a possible D match to TRBD1 (6 bases). The V gene's germline CDR1 is DFQATT and CDR2 SNEGSKA (reference sequence). This CDR3 spans 17 amino acids. V was clipped by 0 bases and J by 1 base, with 18 bases between them. The CDR3 nucleotides are TGCAGTGCTAGAGAGCCCGGGGGCGAGTATAGGAACACTGAAGCTTTCTTT. This translates into CSAREPGGEYRNTEAFF.

This sequence joins TRBV5-1 and TRBJ2-1; TRBD1 matches 7 bases. With the DNA end fitting TRBJ2-7 better, the J assignment may be wrong. CDR1 SGHRS and CDR2 YFSETQ come from the germline V gene. The CDR3 sequence is 14 residues long. CDR3 coding DNA: TGCGCCAGCAGCGGAGGCAGGGGGTACAATGAGCAGTACTTC. Residues: CASSGGRGYNEQYF.

The chain is built from TRBV20-1 and TRBJ1-1; 7 bases agree with TRBD1. In germline, CDR1 is DFQATT, CDR2 SNEGSKA (reference sequence). This CDR3 has 14 residues. Trimming cost V 6 bases and J 7 bases; bases outside gene matches: 14. The CDR3: CSAEEPGQKYEAFF. The CDR3 bases are TGCAGTGCAGAGGAACCGGGACAGAAGTATGAAGCTTTCTTT.